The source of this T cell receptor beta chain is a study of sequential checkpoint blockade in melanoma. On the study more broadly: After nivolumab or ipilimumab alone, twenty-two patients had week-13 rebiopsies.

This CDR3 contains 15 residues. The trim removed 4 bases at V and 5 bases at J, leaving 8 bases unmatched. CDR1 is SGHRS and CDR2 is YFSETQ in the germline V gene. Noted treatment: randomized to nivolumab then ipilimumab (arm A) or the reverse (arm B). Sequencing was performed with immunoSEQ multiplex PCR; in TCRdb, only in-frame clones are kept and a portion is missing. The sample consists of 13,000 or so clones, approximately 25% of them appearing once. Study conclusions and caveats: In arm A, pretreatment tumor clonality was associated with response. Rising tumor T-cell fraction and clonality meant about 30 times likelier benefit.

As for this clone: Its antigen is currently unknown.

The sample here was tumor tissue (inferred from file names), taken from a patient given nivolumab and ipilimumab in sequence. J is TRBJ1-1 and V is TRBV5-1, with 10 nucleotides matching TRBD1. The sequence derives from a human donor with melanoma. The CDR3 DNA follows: TGCGCCAGCAGCATGTCCCGGGACAGGGGTACTGAAGCTTTCTTT. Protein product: CASSMSRDRGTEAFF.